This TCR beta chain was found in a study of blood T cell repertoires in COVID-19. Study in general: There were acute and convalescent COVID-19 samples, and they came from the United States, Italy and Spain. The cDNA or gDNA used as material had been derived from T cells, B-cell-depleted T cells, or PBMCs.

While infection was still active, Seattle patients were enrolled and then followed longitudinally. How the authors handled the data: Nucleated cell counts were estimated from reference gene primer amplification. TCRdb keeps only in-frame clones here, not all; method: immunoSEQ multiplex PCR. The V and J calls and the clone size are those of that table, but D and trimming were determined from the DNA. The data contain 60,000 to 85,000 clones, about 91% of them seen just once; the ten biggest clones take up 6% to 7.5%. Germline-derived CDR1 and CDR2 are SGHRS and YFSETQ. V dropped 2 bases and J dropped 5 bases, with 8 bases sitting between them. The CDR3 covers 14 residues.

What was sequenced was peripheral blood. The origin of this receptor is a middle-aged man with COVID-19, enrolled during active disease. The J gene is TRBJ1-6, the V gene TRBV5-1; maybe TRBD1 (5 bases). CDR3 in amino acids: CASSFGGDNSPLHF. The CDR3 DNA reads TGCGCCAGCAGCTTCGGAGGGGATAATTCACCCCTCCACTTT.